This T cell receptor beta chain was identified in a study of cytomegalovirus exposure and HLA in healthy donors. Study background: The use of the same platform for the 90 to 150 validation repertoires and the 666 first-cohort repertoires was reported by a later analysis. Findings and caveats of the study: The TCR clusters that emerged in the first cohort tended, a later analysis found, to co-occur in the roughly 120 validation repertoires. Associated with cytomegalovirus, according to the listing, were 150 to 200 TCR beta chains. Accounts indicate the classifier identified cytomegalovirus status with strong specificity and sensitivity.

About this clone: The antigen remains unidentified.

Generated by immunoSEQ multiplex PCR, the TCRdb table keeps only in-frame clones and is missing some. The sample includes tens of thousands of clones, about 87% of them seen just once. The TCR comes from a woman between 18 and 30 years old in good health and CMV-seropositive. The sample was PBMCs.

This chain's CDR3 is CASSSPQRTSSSYNDKQFF. The CDR3 coding sequence is TGTGCCAGCAGCTCCCCCCAAAGGACTAGCAGCTCTTACAATGATAAGCAGTTCTTC. The chain employs TRBV11-2 and TRBJ2-1, with 8 bases identical to TRBD2. Germline CDR1 SGHAT, CDR2 FQNNGV. The ends lost 4 bases at V and 11 bases at J; junction bases unmatched: 25. This CDR3 is built from 19 residues.